The 19 T cell receptor beta chains reported below all come from one sample, sequenced in a study of blood T cell repertoires in COVID-19. The protocol was immunoSEQ multiplex PCR, while the TCRdb copy is restricted to in-frame clones and leaves out a portion. The table has 250,000 or so clones, about 80% seen once. Source material: peripheral blood. These receptor sequences come from a woman aged 80 or over with acute or convalescent COVID-19.

This rearrangement joins TRBV6-1 to TRBJ2-7, with D possibly being TRBD2 (7 bases). Trimming took off 2 bases at V and 3 bases at J, with 11 bases between the two ends. Per germline, CDR1 MNHNS and CDR2 SASEGT. The CDR3 spans 14 residues. The CDR3 spells CASSEWGGHYEQYF. In DNA form, the CDR3 reads TGTGCCAGCAGTGAATGGGGGGGGCACTACGAGCAGTACTTC.

The chain uses TRBV3-1 (or the pseudogene TRBV3-2) and TRBJ1-1; TRBD1 matches 9 bases. Germline V gene data show CDR1 as LGHDT and CDR2 as YNNKEL (reference sequence). The CDR3 is 18 amino acids. The V gene end was trimmed by 0 bases and the J gene end by 9 bases; junction bases not matched to a gene: 17. The CDR3 loop reads CASSQEFGTGRLSYKAFF. The CDR3 nucleotides read TGTGCCAGCAGCCAAGAGTTCGGGACAGGGCGTTTGTCCTACAAAGCTTTCTTT.

The V gene is TRBV12-3 or TRBV12-4, the J gene TRBJ1-1, with 7 nucleotides matching TRBD1. V gave up 4 bases and J gave up 4 bases; unmatched junction bases: 3. This CDR3 is 13 amino acids long. Written as DNA, the CDR3 is TGTGCCAGCAGTTACAGGGGACCCACTGAAGCTTTCTTT. Protein sequence: CASSYRGPTEAFF.

The rearrangement uses TRBV3-1 (or the pseudogene TRBV3-2) and TRBJ1-1; D possibly corresponds to TRBD1 (6 bases). Germline lookup yields CDR1 LGHDT and CDR2 YNNKEL (reference sequence). Trimming shortened V by 4 bases and J by 3 bases, and 12 bases separated the two germline ends. The CDR3 length is 14 residues. The CDR3 DNA reads as TGTGCCAGCAGCCTCCAGGGGAGGGACACTGAAGCTTTCTTT. Translated, it gives CASSLQGRDTEAFF.

This clone was seen only a few times. The chain uses TRBV7-8 and TRBJ2-7; unclear D gene. This CDR3 spans 13 amino acids. Deletions cut 5 bases from V and 2 bases from J, with 10 bases between. Germline CDR1 reads SGHVS; CDR2 reads FQNEAQ. The CDR3 here is CASSPTRTYEQYF. The CDR3 DNA is TGTGCCAGCAGCCCGACGAGGACCTACGAGCAGTACTTC.

Note on this clone: This same CDR3 is encoded by further DNA sequences in the sample. In DNA form, the CDR3 reads TGTGCCAGCAGCCCGTCCTCTGGAAACACCATATATTTT. Its translation: CASSPSSGNTIYF. The chain uses TRBV5-4 and TRBJ1-3, with D uncertain. The length of the CDR3 is 13 residues. V was trimmed by 4 bases and J by 0 bases, leaving 5 bases between them. Germline values: CDR1 SGHNT, CDR2 YYREEE (reference sequence).

This chain uses TRBV25-1 with TRBJ1-2; 9 nucleotides line up with TRBD1. Losses at the gene ends were 2 bases for V and 4 bases for J; bases not matched to a gene: 11. This CDR3 is 17 amino acids long. Germline CDR1 reads MGHDK; CDR2 reads SYGVNS. This CDR3 is CASSEAGQGPIGYGYTF. As DNA, the CDR3 is TGTGCCAGCAGTGAAGCGGGACAGGGTCCGATCGGCTATGGCTACACCTTC.

This chain uses TRBV5-4 with TRBJ2-1, with D tentatively TRBD2 (6 bases). CDR1 is SGHNT, CDR2 YYREEE, per germline (reference sequence). The V gene lost 3 bases and the J gene lost 8 bases, with 18 bases spanning the gap. This CDR3 is 15 amino acids long. The CDR3 reads CASSSQGLPSDEQFF. The CDR3 DNA is TGTGCCAGCAGCTCTCAGGGACTGCCGTCCGATGAGCAGTTCTTC.

The V call is TRBV5-1, the J call TRBJ2-1, with D possibly being TRBD1 (6 bases). Trimming pared 2 bases from V and 9 bases from J, leaving 9 bases between. Looked up from germline, CDR1 is SGHRS and CDR2 is YFSETQ. The CDR3 loop spans 12 amino acids. The CDR3 is CASSLQGFEQFF. CDR3 bases: TGCGCCAGCAGCTTACAGGGATTTGAGCAGTTCTTC.

The rearrangement uses TRBV6-5 and TRBJ1-2; D might be TRBD1 (6 bases). CDR3 length: 15 residues. V was pared by 6 bases and J by 8 bases, with 22 bases between. Per germline, CDR1 MNHEY and CDR2 SVGAGI. The CDR3 DNA reads TGTGCCAGCAGGGGGACACAGGGCCGTGATAAGGGCTACACCTTC. Residues: CASRGTQGRDKGYTF.

This clone was found a few times. The rearrangement uses TRBV10-3 and TRBJ2-5; perhaps TRBD2 as D (6 bases). The CDR3 is 14 amino acids. CDR1 and CDR2 (germline): ENHRY, SYGVKD. V was cut by 0 bases and J by 5 bases, with 10 bases left in between. The CDR3 region has the DNA TGTGCCATCAGTGAGTCGGGACTCGGGGAGACCCAGTACTTC. This encodes CAISESGLGETQYF.

The chain links TRBV6-5 to TRBJ2-7, with 8 bases aligning to TRBD2. Germline assignment: CDR1 MNHEY and CDR2 SVGAGI. The CDR3 extends over 12 amino acids. Losses at the gene ends were 10 bases for V and 4 bases for J; bases not matched to a gene: 6. CDR3 in amino acids: CATSGSTYEQYF. In DNA form, the CDR3 reads TGTGCCACCAGCGGGAGTACTTACGAGCAGTACTTC.

The chain recombines TRBV3-1 (or the pseudogene TRBV3-2) with TRBJ2-3; 7 bases agree with TRBD2. With 5 bases clipped from V and 6 bases from J, the junction kept 17 bases outside the gene matches. CDR3 length: 17 residues. Per the germline V gene, CDR1 is LGHDT and CDR2 is YNNKEL (reference sequence). The DNA of the CDR3 is TGTGCCAGCAGCTTTCCGACTAGCCTGGGGGGGAAGGATACGCAGTATTTT. This gives the protein CASSFPTSLGGKDTQYF.

The V gene is TRBV10-3, the J gene TRBJ2-1; D is possibly TRBD2 (5 bases). In germline, CDR1 is ENHRY, CDR2 SYGVKD. CDR3 length equals 14 residues. V gave up 7 bases and J gave up 4 bases, with 14 bases separating them. The CDR3 sequence is CAIKGGGSYNEQFF. DNA of the CDR3: TGTGCCATCAAAGGAGGTGGGAGTTACAATGAGCAGTTCTTC.

The chain has TRBV5-1 and TRBJ1-4; 9 nucleotides line up with TRBD1. CDR3 size: 15 residues. V was clipped by 3 bases and J by 7 bases; unmatched bases: 7. Germline V CDR1 and CDR2: SGHRS, YFSETQ. CDR3 amino acids: CASSYTGGRGEKLFF. Here the CDR3 DNA reads TGCGCCAGCAGCTACACAGGGGGCCGGGGTGAAAAACTGTTTTTT.

The chain employs TRBV19 and TRBJ1-2, with TRBD1 identical over 9 bases. Germline loops: CDR1 LNHDA, CDR2 SQIVND (reference sequence). The V and J ends lost 6 bases and 4 bases, in that order; junction bases with no gene match: 6. The CDR3 sequence is 14 residues long. The CDR3 sequence is CASRRDRVGYGYTF. The CDR3 DNA reads as TGTGCCAGTAGACGGGACAGGGTAGGCTATGGCTACACCTTC.

The CDR3, as DNA: TGTGCCAGCAGTGAATTGATCTCGGACAAAGGAGAGACCCAGTACTTC. It codes for CASSELISDKGETQYF. This chain links TRBV25-1 with TRBJ2-5; a weak D match, TRBD1 (5 bases). Looked up from germline, CDR1 is MGHDK and CDR2 is SYGVNS. V was shortened by 1 base and J by 4 bases, with 16 bases between the two germline ends. CDR3 length: 16 residues.

The CDR3 loop is CASSQDLAGGQETQYF. CDR3 nucleotides: TGCGCCAGCAGCCAAGATCTAGCGGGGGGGCAAGAGACCCAGTACTTC. The chain carries TRBV4-3 and TRBJ2-5, with 12 positions matching TRBD2. The CDR3 contains 16 residues. Germline CDR1 and CDR2: LGHNA and YSLEER. V dropped 0 bases and J dropped 2; count of bases not matched to a gene: 1.

This clone occurred a few times. The chain joins TRBV7-9 to TRBJ1-1; D uncertain. V was cut by 1 base and J by 6 bases, with 12 bases left in between. The CDR3 covers 14 residues. Germline CDR1 and CDR2: SEHNR and FQNEAQ (reference sequence). CDR3 DNA: TGTGCCAGCAGCTTAGGAAGCCTCAGCGCTGAAGCTTTCTTT. Protein sequence: CASSLGSLSAEAFF.